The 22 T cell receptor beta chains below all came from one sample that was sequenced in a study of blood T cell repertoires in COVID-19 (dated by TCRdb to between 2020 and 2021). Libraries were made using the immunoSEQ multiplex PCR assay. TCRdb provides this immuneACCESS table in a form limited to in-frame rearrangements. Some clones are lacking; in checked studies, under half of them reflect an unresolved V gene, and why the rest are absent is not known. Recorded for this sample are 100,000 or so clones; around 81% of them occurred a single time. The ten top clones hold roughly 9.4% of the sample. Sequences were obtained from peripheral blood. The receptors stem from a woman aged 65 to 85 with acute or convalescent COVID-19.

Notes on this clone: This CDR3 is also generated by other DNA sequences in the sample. In DNA form, the CDR3 reads TGTGCCAGCTCACCAGGCAGGGGGAACTATGGCTACACCTTC. It is translated as CASSPGRGNYGYTF. This chain connects TRBV18 to TRBJ1-2; 7 nucleotides line up with TRBD1. This CDR3 is 14 amino acids long. The V segment lost 2 bases and the J segment 2 bases; nucleotides outside the gene matches: 2. Germline V gene sequence: CDR1 KGHSH, CDR2 LQKENI.

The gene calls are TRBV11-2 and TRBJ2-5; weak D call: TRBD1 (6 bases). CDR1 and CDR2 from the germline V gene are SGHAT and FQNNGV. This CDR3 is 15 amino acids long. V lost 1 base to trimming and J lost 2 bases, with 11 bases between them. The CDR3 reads CASSLGVGAQETQYF. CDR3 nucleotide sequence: TGTGCCAGCAGCTTAGGGGTGGGGGCTCAAGAGACCCAGTACTTC.

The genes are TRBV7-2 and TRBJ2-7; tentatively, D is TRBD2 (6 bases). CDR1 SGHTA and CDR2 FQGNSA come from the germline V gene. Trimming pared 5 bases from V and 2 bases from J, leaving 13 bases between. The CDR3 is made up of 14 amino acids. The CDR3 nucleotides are TGTGCCAGCAGCCCCGGGACTGGGGCCTACGAGCAGTACTTC. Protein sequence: CASSPGTGAYEQYF.

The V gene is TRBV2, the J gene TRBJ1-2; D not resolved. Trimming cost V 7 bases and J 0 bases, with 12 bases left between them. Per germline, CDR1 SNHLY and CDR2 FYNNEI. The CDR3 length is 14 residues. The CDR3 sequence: CASMREVTNYGYTF. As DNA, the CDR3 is TGTGCCAGCATGCGGGAAGTAACTAACTATGGCTACACCTTC.

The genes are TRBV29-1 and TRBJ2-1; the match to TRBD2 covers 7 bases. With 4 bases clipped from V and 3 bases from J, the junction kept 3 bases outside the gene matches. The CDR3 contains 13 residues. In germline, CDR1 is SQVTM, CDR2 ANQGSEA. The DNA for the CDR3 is TGCAGCGTTGGCGCGGGGGACTACAATGAGCAGTTCTTC. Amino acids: CSVGAGDYNEQFF.

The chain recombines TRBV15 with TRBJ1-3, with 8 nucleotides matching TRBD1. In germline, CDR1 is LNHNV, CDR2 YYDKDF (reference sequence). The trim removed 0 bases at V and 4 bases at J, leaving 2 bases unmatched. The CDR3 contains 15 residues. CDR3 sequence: CATSRDQGAGNTIYF. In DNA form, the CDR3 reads TGTGCCACCAGCAGAGATCAGGGGGCCGGAAACACCATATATTTT.

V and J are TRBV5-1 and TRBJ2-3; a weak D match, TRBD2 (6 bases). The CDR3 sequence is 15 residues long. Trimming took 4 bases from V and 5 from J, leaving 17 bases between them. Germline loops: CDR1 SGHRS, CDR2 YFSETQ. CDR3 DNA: TGCGCCAGCAGCCCAGGTGGAGGGCTAGGAGATACGCAGTATTTT. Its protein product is CASSPGGGLGDTQYF.

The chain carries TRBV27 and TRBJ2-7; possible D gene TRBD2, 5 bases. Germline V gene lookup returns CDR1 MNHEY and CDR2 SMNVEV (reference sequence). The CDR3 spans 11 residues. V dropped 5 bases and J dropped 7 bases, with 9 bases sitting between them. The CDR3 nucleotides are TGTGCCAGCAGTCGGTCGGGAGAGCAGTACTTC. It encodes CASSRSGEQYF.

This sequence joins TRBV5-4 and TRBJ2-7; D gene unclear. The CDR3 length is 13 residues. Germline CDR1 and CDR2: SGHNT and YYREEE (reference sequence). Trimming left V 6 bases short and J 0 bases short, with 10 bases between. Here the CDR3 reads CASTGDNSYEQYF. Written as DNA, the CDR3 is TGTGCCAGCACCGGCGACAACTCCTACGAGCAGTACTTC. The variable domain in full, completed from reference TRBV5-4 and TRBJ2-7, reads ETGVTQSPTHLIKTRGQQVTLRCSSQSGHNTVSWYQQALGQGPQFIFQYYREEENGRGNFPPRFSGLQFPNYSSELNVNALELDDSALYLCASTGDNSYEQYFGPGTRLTVT.

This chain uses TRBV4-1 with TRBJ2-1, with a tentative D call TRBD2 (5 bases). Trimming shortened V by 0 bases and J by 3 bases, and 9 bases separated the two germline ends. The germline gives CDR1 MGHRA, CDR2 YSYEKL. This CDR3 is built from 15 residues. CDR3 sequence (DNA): TGCGCCAGCAGCCAAGATCCCGGAGGCTACAATGAGCAGTTCTTC. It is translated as CASSQDPGGYNEQFF.

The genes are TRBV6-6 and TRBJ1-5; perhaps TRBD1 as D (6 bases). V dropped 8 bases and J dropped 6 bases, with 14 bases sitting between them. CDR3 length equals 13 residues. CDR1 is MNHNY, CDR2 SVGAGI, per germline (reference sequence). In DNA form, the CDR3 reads TGTGCCAGCGGAACAGGGATCGGTCAGCCCCAGCATTTT. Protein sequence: CASGTGIGQPQHF.

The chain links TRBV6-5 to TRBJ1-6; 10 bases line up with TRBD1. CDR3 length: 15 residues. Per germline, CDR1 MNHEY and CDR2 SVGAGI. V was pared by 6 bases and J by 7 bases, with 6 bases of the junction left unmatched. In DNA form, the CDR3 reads TGTGCCAGCAGGAAGACAGGGGGCGCGAATTCACCCCTCCACTTT. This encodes CASRKTGGANSPLHF.

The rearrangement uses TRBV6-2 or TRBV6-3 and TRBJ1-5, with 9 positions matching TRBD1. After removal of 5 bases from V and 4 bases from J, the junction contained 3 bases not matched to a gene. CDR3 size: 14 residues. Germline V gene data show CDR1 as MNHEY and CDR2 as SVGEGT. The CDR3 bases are TGTGCCAGCAGTCCAGGGACAGGGAATCAGCCCCAGCATTTT. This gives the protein CASSPGTGNQPQHF.

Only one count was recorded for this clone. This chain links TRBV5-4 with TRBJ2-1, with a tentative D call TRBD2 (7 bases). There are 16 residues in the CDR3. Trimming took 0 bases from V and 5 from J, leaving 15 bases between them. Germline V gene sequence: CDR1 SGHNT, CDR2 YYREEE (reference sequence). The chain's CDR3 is CASSLAGGGGNNEQFF. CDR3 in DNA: TGTGCCAGCAGCTTGGCGGGGGGCGGGGGTAACAATGAGCAGTTCTTC.

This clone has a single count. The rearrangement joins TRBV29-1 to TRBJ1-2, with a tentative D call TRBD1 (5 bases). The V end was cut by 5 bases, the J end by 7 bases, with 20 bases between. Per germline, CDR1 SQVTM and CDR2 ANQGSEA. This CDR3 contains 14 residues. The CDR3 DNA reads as TGCAGCGTTACCTTGGGACTTAGTTCTGGTGGCTACACCTTC. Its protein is CSVTLGLSSGGYTF. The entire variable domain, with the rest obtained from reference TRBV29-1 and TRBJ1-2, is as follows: SAVISQKPSRDICQRGTSLTIQCQVDSQVTMMFWYRQQPGQSLTLIATANQGSEATYESGFVIDKFPISRPNLTFSTLTVSNMSPEDSSIYLCSVTLGLSSGGYTFGSGTRLTVV.

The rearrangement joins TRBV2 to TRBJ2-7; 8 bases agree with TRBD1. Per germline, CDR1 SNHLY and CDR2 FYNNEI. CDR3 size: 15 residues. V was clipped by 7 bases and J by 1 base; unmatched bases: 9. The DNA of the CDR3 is TGTGCCAGCACCGCTGACAGGGGTAGGTCCTACGAGCAGTACTTC. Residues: CASTADRGRSYEQYF.

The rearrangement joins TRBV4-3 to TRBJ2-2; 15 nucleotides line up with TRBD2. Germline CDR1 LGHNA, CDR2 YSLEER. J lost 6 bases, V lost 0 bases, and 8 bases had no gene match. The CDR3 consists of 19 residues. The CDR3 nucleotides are TGCGCCAGCAGCCAAGATTCTGGACTAGCGGGGGGGCCCCCCGGGGAGCTGTTTTTT. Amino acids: CASSQDSGLAGGPPGELFF.

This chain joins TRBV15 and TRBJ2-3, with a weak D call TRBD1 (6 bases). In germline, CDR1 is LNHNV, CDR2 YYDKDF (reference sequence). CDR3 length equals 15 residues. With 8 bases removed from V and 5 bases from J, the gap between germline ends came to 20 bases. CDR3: CATSTQGKQRDTQYF. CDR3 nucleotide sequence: TGTGCCACCTCCACACAGGGCAAACAAAGAGATACGCAGTATTTT.

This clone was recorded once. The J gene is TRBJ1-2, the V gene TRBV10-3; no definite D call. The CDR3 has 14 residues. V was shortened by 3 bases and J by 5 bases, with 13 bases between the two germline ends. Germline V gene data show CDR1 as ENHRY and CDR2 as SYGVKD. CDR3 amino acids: CAISDSPTPYGYTF. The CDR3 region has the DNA TGTGCCATCAGTGATTCTCCTACCCCTTATGGCTACACCTTC.

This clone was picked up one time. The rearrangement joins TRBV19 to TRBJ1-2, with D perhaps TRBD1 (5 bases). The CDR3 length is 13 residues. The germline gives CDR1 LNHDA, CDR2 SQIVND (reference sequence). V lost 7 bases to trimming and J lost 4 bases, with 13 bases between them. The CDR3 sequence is CASIAQGTYGYTF. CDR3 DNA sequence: TGTGCCAGTATCGCGCAGGGAACCTATGGCTACACCTTC.

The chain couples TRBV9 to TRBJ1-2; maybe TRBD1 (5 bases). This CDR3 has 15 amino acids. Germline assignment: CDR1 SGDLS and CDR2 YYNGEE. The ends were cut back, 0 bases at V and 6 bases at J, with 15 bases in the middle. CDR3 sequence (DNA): TGTGCCAGCAGCGTAGACCACTGGGGGGAAGATGGCTACACCTTC. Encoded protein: CASSVDHWGEDGYTF.

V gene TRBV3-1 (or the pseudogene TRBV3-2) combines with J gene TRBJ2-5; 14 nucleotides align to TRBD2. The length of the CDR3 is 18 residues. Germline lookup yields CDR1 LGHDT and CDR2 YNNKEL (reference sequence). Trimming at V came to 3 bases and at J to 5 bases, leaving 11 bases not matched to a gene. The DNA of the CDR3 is TGTGCCAGCAGCCATAATGCGAGACTAGCGGGAGGGCGGGAGACCCAGTACTTC. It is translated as CASSHNARLAGGRETQYF.